This T cell receptor beta chain was profiled in a study of response to subunit inactivated influenza vaccine. This clonotype has a handful of counts. In TCRdb, the RT-PCR reads were re-called with MiXCR into one record per CDR3 protein. Of some 570,000 distinct CDR3 sequences in the sample, roughly 10% were seen once. Germline CDR1 is KGHSH and CDR2 is LQKENI. The CDR3 contains 14 residues. Trimming left V 6 bases short and J 5 bases short, with 14 bases between. The data also belong to a second study, concerning T cells expressing NK-cell markers. That source reports: TCR beta libraries carry UMIs added by 5'RACE template switching. Beta-chain profiling covered CD3+CD56+NKG2C+, CD3+CD56+NKG2C- and CD3+CD56-NKG2C+ sorted subsets.

This chain links TRBV18 with TRBJ2-4; either TRBD1 or TRBD2 may supply D (5 bases each). The sequence was collected from a man between 45 and 60 years old who received an inactivated influenza vaccine. The sequences come from PBMCs from blood, collected on the day of vaccination. The CDR3 DNA follows: TGTGCCAGCTCGCGGATGGGGACCCAAAACATTCAGTACTTC. Its protein is CASSRMGTQNIQYF.